Below are 10 T cell receptor beta chains sequenced from a single sample in a study of Graves' ophthalmopathy and Graves' hyperthyroidism. RNA transcripts provided the template for amplifying TCR beta CDR3 regions. The library came from an HTBI-primed first-round RT-PCR and a second-round multiplex PCR. TCRdb itself ran the multiplex PCR reads through MiXCR, one entry per CDR3 protein. This sample has 600,000 to 950,000 distinct CDR3 sequences, with 40% found just once. The specimen sequenced was peripheral blood. The receptors shown here come from an adult man with Graves' ophthalmopathy.

The chain carries TRBV5-1 and TRBJ1-1, with D perhaps matching TRBD1 (5 bases). From germline, CDR1 is SGHRS and CDR2 YFSETQ. This CDR3 contains 15 residues. V was cut by 0 bases and J by 1 base, with 10 bases left in between. CDR3 in DNA: TGCGCCAGCAGCTTGGAGGGGCTTCGGAACACTGAAGCTTTCTTT. It yields the protein CASSLEGLRNTEAFF.

This clonotype was detected many times. The genes are TRBV29-1 and TRBJ2-5; 8 nucleotides align to TRBD1. The V gene end was trimmed by 3 bases and the J gene end by 4 bases; junction bases not matched to a gene: 4. Looked up from germline, CDR1 is SQVTM and CDR2 is ANQGSEA. The CDR3 length is 13 residues. The CDR3 here is CSVDQTGGETQYF. CDR3 nucleotide sequence: TGCAGCGTTGACCAAACAGGGGGAGAGACCCAGTACTTC.

This clonotype was recorded at least ten times. The chain carries TRBV7-3 and TRBJ1-2; maybe TRBD1 (5 bases). Between the trimmed V and J ends, which lost 3 bases and 4 bases, there was a span of 12 bases. Germline V gives CDR1 SGHTA, CDR2 FQGTGA. The CDR3 is 14 residues long. The CDR3 sequence is CASSLWGSGYGYTF. Written as DNA, the CDR3 is TGTGCCAGCAGCTTGTGGGGGAGCGGCTATGGCTACACCTTC.

This clonotype was picked up one time. This CDR3 reads CASSWVSGSSYEQYF. CDR3 sequence (DNA): TGTGCCAGCAGCTGGGTTAGCGGGAGCTCCTACGAGCAGTACTTC. V is TRBV7-2 and J is TRBJ2-7, with TRBD2 matching 9 bases. V trimming: 4 bases; J trimming: 0 bases; junction bases outside the gene matches: 4. The CDR3 length is 15 residues. CDR1 and CDR2 (germline): SGHTA, FQGNSA.

This clonotype was detected a few times. CDR3 sequence (DNA): TGTGCCAGCAGCTTAGCGGCCAGGGGTGGCTACACCTTC. Translated, it gives CASSLAARGGYTF. The chain joins TRBV7-2 to TRBJ1-2, with D possibly being TRBD1 (6 bases). This CDR3 comprises 13 residues. Germline assignment: CDR1 SGHTA and CDR2 FQGNSA. V lost 0 bases and J 7 bases, leaving 9 bases between the germline ends.

In its sample, this clonotype was seen many times. J is TRBJ1-1 and V is TRBV19; weak D call: TRBD1 (5 bases). V was pared by 3 bases and J by 6 bases, with 11 bases between. This CDR3 region has 13 residues. Germline CDR1 LNHDA, CDR2 SQIVND (reference sequence). CDR3 residues: CASSMGGAAEAFF. CDR3 DNA sequence: TGTGCCAGTAGTATGGGAGGGGCAGCTGAAGCTTTCTTT.

The V call is TRBV25-1, the J call TRBJ1-6; tentatively, D is TRBD1 (5 bases). The CDR3 totals 18 residues. Germline CDR1 reads MGHDK; CDR2 reads SYGVNS. Trimming left V 4 bases short and J 0 bases short, with 16 bases between. CDR3 sequence (DNA): TGTGCCAGCAGTGGAGACCAGGGCTTAGCCTCCTATAATTCACCCCTCCACTTT. Protein: CASSGDQGLASYNSPLHF.

Turning to this clonotype: The junction does not match germline at one end; this may be a read error. The chain's CDR3 is CASSDTPDRLNIEAFF. Here the CDR3 DNA reads TGTGCCAGCAGCGATACTCCGGACAGGTTGAACATTGAAGCTTTCTTT. This chain joins TRBV2 and TRBJ1-1, with 7 bases aligning to TRBD1. In germline, CDR1 is SNHLY, CDR2 FYNNEI. The CDR3 sequence is 16 residues long.

As to this clonotype: One junction end disagrees with the germline gene, perhaps due to a read error. This chain links TRBV10-3 with TRBJ2-5; 7 bases agree with TRBD2. The CDR3 extends over 14 amino acids. Germline CDR1 is ENHRY and CDR2 is SYGVKD. The CDR3 region has the DNA TGTGCCAGCAGTGGGGGGGGGTCGGGGGAGACCCAGTACTTC. It specifies CASSGGGSGETQYF.

The chain links TRBV29-1 to TRBJ1-2; D unresolved. Germline-derived CDR1 and CDR2 are SQVTM and ANQGSEA. V was pared by 3 bases and J by 5 bases, with 10 bases between. The CDR3 loop spans 12 amino acids. The CDR3: CSVEAEGYGYTF. CDR3 in DNA: TGCAGCGTTGAGGCGGAAGGATATGGCTACACCTTC.